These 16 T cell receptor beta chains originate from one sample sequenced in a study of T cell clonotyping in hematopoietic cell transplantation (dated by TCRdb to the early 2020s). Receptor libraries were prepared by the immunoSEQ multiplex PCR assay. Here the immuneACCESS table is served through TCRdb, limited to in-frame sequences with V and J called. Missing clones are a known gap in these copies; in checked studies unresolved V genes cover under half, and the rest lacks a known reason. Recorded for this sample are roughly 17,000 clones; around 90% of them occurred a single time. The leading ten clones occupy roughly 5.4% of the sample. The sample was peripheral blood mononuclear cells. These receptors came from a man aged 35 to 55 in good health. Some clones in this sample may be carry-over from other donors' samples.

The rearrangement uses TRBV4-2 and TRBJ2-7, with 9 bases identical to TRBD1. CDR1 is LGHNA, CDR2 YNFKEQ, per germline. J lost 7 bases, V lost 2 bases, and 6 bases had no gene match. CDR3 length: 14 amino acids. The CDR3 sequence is CASSQLGQGGEQYF. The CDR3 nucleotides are TGTGCCAGCAGCCAACTGGGACAGGGTGGGGAGCAGTACTTC.

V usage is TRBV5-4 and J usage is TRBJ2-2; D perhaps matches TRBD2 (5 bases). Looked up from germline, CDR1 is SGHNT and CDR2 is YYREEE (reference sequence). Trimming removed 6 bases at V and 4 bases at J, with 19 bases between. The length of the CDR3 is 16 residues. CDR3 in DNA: TGTGCCAGCACCGCCCCCGGAGAGCGGAGCACCGGGGAGCTGTTTTTT. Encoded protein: CASTAPGERSTGELFF.

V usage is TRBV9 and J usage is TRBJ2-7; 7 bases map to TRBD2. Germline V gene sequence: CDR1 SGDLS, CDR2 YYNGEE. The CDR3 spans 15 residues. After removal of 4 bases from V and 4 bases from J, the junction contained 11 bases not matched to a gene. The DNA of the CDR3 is TGTGCCAGCAGCCCTAGTTCGCGGGAGAGTTACGAGCAGTACTTC. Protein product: CASSPSSRESYEQYF.

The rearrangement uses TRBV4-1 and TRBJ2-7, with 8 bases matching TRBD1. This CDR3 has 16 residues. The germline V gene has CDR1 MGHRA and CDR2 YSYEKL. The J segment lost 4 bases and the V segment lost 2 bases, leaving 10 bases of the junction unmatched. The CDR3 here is CASSQLTGAGSYEQYF. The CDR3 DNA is TGCGCCAGCAGCCAATTGACAGGGGCAGGGAGTTACGAGCAGTACTTC.

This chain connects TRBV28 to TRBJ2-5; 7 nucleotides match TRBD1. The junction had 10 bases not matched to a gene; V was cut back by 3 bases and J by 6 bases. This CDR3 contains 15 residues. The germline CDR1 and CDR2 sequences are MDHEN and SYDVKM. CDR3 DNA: TGTGCCAGCAGTTTTCGGCAGGGGGTGGGGAAGACCCAGTACTTC. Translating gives CASSFRQGVGKTQYF. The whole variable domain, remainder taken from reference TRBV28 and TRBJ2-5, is DVKVTQSSRYLVKRTGEKVFLECVQDMDHENMFWYRQDPGLGLRLIYFSYDVKMKEKGDIPEGYSVSREKKERFSLILESASTNQTSMYLCASSFRQGVGKTQYFGPGTRLLVL.

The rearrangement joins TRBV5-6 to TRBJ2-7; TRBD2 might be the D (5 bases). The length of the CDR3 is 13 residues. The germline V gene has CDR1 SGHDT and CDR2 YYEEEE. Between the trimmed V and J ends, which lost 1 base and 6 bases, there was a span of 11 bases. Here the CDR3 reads CASSLIGVAEQYF. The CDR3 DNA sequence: TGTGCCAGCAGCTTGATCGGGGTAGCCGAGCAGTACTTC.

The CDR3 protein is CASSIDAVVEARFF. Here the CDR3 DNA reads TGTGCCAGTAGTATAGACGCGGTAGTAGAAGCCCGGTTCTTC. The chain combines TRBV19 with TRBJ2-1; D not resolved. Germline lookup yields CDR1 LNHDA and CDR2 SQIVND (reference sequence). With 0 bases removed from V and 15 bases from J, the gap between germline ends came to 18 bases. CDR3 length: 14 amino acids.

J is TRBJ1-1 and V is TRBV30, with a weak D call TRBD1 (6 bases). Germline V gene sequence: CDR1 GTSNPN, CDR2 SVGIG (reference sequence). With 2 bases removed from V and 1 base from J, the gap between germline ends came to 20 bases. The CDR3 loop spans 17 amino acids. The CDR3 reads CAWSPPAGHKRNTEAFF. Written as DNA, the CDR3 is TGTGCCTGGAGTCCCCCTGCGGGACACAAAAGGAACACTGAAGCTTTCTTT.

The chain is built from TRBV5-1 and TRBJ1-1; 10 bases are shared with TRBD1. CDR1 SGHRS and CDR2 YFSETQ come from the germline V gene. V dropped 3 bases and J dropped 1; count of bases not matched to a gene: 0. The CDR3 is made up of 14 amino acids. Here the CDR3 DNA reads TGCGCCAGCAGCTGGGACAGGGGGAACACTGAAGCTTTCTTT. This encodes CASSWDRGNTEAFF.

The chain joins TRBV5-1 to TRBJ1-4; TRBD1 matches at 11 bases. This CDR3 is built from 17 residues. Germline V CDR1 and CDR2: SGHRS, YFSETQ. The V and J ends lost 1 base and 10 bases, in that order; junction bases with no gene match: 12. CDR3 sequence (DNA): TGCGCCAGCAGCTTGAATGGACAGGGGGCGATGGATCGAAAACTGTTTTTT. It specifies CASSLNGQGAMDRKLFF.

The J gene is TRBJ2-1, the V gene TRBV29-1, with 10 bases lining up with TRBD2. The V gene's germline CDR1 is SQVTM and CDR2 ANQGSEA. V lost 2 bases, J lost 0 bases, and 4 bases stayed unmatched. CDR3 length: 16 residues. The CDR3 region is CSVETSGVNSYNEQFF. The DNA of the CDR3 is TGCAGCGTTGAAACTAGCGGGGTTAACTCCTACAATGAGCAGTTCTTC.

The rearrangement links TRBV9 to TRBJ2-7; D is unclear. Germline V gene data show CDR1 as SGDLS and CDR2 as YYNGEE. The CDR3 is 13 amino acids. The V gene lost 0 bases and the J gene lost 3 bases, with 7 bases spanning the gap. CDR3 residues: CASSVAPHYEQYF. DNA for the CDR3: TGTGCCAGCAGCGTAGCCCCCCACTACGAGCAGTACTTC.

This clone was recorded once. The CDR3 DNA follows: TGCGCCAGCAGCGGAGGGACAGGGAATGCCTACGAGCAGTACTTC. Encoded protein: CASSGGTGNAYEQYF. The chain employs TRBV4-3 and TRBJ2-7; 9 bases map to TRBD1. V shed 5 bases and J 2 bases; nucleotides not matched to a gene: 7. The CDR3 consists of 15 residues. The germline V gene encodes CDR1 LGHNA and CDR2 YSLEER.

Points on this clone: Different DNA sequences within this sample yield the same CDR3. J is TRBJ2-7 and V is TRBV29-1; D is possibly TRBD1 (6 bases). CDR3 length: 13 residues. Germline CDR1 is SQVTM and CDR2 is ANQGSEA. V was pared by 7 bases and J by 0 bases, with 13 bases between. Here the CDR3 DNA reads TGCAGCGCCGAAGGGGGAGACTCCTACGAGCAGTACTTC. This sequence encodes CSAEGGDSYEQYF.

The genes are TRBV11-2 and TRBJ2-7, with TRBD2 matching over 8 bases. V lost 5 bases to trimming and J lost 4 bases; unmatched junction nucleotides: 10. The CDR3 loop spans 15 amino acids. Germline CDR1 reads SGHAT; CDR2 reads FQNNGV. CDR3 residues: CASSATSGGPYEQYF. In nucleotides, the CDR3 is TGTGCCAGCAGCGCGACGAGCGGGGGCCCTTACGAGCAGTACTTC.

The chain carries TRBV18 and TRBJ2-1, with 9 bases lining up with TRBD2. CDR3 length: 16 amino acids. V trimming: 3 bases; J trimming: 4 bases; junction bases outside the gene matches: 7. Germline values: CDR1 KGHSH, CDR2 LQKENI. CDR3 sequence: CASSPYSSGGYNEQFF. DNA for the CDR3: TGTGCCAGCTCACCCTATTCCAGCGGGGGGTACAATGAGCAGTTCTTC.